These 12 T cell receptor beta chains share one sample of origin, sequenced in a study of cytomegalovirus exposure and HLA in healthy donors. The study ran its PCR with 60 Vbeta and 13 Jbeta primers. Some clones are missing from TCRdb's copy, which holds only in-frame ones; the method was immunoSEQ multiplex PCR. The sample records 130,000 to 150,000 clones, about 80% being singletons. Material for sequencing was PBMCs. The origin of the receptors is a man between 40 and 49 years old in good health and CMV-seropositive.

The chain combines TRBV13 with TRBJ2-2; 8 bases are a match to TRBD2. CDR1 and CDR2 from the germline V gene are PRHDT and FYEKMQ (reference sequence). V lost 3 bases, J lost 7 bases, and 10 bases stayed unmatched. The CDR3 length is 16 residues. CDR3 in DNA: TGTGCCAGCAGCTTCCCCAGCGGGAGCTCCGGCGGGGAGCTGTTTTTT. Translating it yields CASSFPSGSSGGELFF.

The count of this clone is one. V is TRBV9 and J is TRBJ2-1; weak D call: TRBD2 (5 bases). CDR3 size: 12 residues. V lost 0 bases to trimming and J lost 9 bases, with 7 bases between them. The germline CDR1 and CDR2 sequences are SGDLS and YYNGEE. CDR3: CASSVGRGEQFF. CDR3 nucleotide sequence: TGTGCCAGCAGCGTAGGCCGGGGTGAGCAGTTCTTC.

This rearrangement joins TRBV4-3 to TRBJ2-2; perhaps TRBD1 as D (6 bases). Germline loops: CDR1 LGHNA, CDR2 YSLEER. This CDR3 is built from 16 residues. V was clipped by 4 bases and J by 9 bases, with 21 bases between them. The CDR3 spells CASSPPPSDSARELFF. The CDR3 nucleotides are TGCGCCAGCAGCCCACCACCCTCGGACAGTGCTCGGGAGCTGTTTTTT.

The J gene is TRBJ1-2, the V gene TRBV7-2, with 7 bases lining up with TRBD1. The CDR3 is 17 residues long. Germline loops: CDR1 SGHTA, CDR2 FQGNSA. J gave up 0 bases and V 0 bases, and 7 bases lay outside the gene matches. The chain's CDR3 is CASSLAASGTANYGYTF. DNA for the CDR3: TGTGCCAGCAGCTTAGCCGCCTCAGGGACAGCTAACTATGGCTACACCTTC. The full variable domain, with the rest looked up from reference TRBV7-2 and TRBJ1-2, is GAGVSQSPSNKVTEKGKDVELRCDPISGHTALYWYRQSLGQGLEFLIYFQGNSAPDKSGLPSDRFSAERTGGSVSTLTIQRTQQEDSAVYLCASSLAASGTANYGYTFGSGTRLTVV.

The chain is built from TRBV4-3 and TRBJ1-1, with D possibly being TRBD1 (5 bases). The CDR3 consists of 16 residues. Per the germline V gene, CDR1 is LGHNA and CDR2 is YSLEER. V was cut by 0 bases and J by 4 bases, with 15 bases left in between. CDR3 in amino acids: CASSQDTPDGGTEAFF. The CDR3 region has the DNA TGCGCCAGCAGCCAAGATACCCCCGACGGGGGCACTGAAGCTTTCTTT.

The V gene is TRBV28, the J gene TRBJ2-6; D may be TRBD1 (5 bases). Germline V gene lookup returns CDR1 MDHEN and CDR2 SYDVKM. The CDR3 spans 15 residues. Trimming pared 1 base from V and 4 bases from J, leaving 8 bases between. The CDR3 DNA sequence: TGTGCCAGCAGTTTATTTGGGGCCGGGGCCAACGTCCTGACTTTC. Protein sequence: CASSLFGAGANVLTF.

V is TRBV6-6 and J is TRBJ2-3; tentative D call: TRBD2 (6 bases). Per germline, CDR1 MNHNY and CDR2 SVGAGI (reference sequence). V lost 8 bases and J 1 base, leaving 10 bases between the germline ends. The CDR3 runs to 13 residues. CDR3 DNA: TGTGCCAGCTCGGGACTGGGCACAGATACGCAGTATTTT. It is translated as CASSGLGTDTQYF.

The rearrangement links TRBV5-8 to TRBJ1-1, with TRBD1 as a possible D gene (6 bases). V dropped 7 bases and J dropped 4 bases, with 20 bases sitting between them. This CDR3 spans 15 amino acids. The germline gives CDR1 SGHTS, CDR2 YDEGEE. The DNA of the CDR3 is TGTGCCAGCGGGGGCCTAAGGGGTCTCGCCACTGAAGCTTTCTTT. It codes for CASGGLRGLATEAFF.

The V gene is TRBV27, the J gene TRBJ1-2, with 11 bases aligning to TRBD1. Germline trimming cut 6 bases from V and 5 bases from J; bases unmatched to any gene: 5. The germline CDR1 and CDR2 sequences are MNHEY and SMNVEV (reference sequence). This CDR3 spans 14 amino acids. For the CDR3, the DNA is TGTGCCAGCAGAACCGGGACAGGGGGGTATGGCTACACCTTC. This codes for CASRTGTGGYGYTF.

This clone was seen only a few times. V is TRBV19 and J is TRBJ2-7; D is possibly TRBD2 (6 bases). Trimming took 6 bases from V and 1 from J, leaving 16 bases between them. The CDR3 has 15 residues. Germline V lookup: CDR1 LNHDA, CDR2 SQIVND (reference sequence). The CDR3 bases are TGTGCCAGTAGCCCTGGAGGGTCCATTTCCTACGAGCAGTACTTC. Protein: CASSPGGSISYEQYF.

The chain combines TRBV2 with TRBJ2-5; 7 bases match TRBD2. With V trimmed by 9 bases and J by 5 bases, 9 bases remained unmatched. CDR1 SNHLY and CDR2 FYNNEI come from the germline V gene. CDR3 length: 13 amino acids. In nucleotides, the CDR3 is TGTGCCAGTAACGGACTAGTGATGGAGACCCAGTACTTC. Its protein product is CASNGLVMETQYF.

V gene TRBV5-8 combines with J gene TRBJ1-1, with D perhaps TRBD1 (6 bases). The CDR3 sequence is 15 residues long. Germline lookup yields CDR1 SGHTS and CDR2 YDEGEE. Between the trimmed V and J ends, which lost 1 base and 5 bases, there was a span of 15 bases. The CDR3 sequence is CASSLYGGAGTEAFF. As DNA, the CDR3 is TGTGCCAGCAGCTTGTATGGGGGGGCAGGAACTGAAGCTTTCTTT.